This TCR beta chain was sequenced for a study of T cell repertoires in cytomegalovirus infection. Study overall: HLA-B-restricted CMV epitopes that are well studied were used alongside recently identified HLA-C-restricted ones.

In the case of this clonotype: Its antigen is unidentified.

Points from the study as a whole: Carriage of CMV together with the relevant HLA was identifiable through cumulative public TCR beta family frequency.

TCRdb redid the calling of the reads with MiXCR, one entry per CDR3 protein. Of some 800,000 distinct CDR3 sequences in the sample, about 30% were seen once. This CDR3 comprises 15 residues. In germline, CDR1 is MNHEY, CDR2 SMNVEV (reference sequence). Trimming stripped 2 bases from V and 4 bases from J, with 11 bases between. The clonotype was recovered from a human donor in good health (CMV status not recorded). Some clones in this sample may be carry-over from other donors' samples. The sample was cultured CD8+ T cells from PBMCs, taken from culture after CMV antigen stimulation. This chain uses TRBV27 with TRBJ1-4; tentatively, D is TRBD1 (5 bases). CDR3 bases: TGTGCCAGCAGTTTAGGGGGGAGGCGTAATGAAAAACTGTTTTTT. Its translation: CASSLGGRRNEKLFF.